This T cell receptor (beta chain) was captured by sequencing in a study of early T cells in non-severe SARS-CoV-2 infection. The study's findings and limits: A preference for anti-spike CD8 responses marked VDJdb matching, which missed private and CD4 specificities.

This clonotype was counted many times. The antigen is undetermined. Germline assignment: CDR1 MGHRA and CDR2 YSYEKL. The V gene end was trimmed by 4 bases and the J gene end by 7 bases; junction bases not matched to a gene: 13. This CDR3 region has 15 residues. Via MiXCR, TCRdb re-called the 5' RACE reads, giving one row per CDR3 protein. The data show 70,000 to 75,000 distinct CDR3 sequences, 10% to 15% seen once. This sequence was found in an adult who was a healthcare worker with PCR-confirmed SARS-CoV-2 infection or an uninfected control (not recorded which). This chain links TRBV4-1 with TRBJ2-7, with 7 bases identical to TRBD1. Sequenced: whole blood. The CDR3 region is CASSPWNIGGGEQYF. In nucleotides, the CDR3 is TGCGCCAGCAGCCCCTGGAATATAGGGGGCGGGGAGCAGTACTTC.